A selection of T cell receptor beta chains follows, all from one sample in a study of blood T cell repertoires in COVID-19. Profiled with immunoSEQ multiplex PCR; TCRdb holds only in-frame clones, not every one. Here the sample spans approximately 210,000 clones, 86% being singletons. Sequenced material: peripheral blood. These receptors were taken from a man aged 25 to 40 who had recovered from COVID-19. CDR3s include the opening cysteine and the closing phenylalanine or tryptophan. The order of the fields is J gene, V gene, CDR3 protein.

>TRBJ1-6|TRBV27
CASSPGALRAYNSPLHF
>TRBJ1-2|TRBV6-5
CASSYATTGFYGYTF
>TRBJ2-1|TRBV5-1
CASSPTLAGGEQEQFF
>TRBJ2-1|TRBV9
CASSVAGRGAGDEQFF
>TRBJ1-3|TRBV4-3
CASSQAPGQGNTIYF
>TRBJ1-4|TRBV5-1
CASSQGTNNEKLFF
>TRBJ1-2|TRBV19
CASSTQTGDGYTF
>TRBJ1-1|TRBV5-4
CASRPRGQPNTEAFF
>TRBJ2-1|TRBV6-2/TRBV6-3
CASSSGGGINEQFF
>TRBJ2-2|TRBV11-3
CASSLGQGRTGELFF
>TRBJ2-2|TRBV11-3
CASSLDQGGTANTGELFF
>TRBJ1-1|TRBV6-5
CASSSGGITEAFF
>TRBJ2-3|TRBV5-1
CASSLDGGTDTQYF
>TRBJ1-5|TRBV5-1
CASSLDASDQPQHF